The next 19 T cell receptor beta chains were all read from a single sample in a study of cytomegalovirus exposure and HLA in healthy donors. PCR involved 60 Vbeta and 13 Jbeta primers. Generated by immunoSEQ multiplex PCR, the TCRdb table keeps only in-frame clones and is missing some. The sample includes around 150,000 clones, approximately 80% of them seen just once. Material for sequencing was PBMCs. The receptor source for this set is a man aged 18 to 29 in good health and CMV-seropositive.

The genes are TRBV6-1 and TRBJ2-4; perhaps TRBD1 as D (5 bases). Trimming shortened V by 4 bases and J by 5 bases, and 12 bases separated the two germline ends. The CDR3 consists of 14 residues. Germline loops: CDR1 MNHNS, CDR2 SASEGT. CDR3 sequence (DNA): TGTGCCAGCAGTGCTTCAGGGATGGAAAACATTCAGTACTTC. Protein: CASSASGMENIQYF.

The chain uses TRBV7-8 and TRBJ2-1; D ambiguous. CDR3 length: 17 amino acids. V dropped 1 base and J dropped 1 base, with 14 bases sitting between them. CDR1 is SGHVS and CDR2 is FQNEAQ in the germline V gene. The CDR3 loop is CASSLVSGGYSYNEQFF. CDR3 bases: TGTGCCAGCAGCTTAGTGTCTGGCGGTTATTCCTACAATGAGCAGTTCTTC.

Of note for this clone: An end of the junction does not agree with germline; a read error may underlie this. The sample contains more than one DNA sequence encoding this CDR3. The V call is TRBV6-5, the J call TRBJ1-2; 7 bases are a match to TRBD1. The germline CDR1 and CDR2 sequences are MNHEY and SVGAGI. The CDR3 loop spans 13 amino acids. CDR3: CASSTTGPYGYTF. CDR3 in DNA: TGTGCTAGCAGTACGACAGGGCCCTATGGCTACACCTTC.

The chain combines TRBV6-5 with TRBJ1-2; D not resolved. The CDR3 is 14 residues long. The germline V gene encodes CDR1 MNHEY and CDR2 SVGAGI. The V end lost 0 bases, the J end lost 3 bases, and 8 bases lay between the germline ends. The CDR3 loop is CASSYSRRDYGYTF. CDR3 nucleotides: TGTGCCAGCAGTTACTCCAGACGGGACTATGGCTACACCTTC.

The chain recombines TRBV7-9 with TRBJ2-5; the D is unclear. The J call may be in error: the DNA end matches TRBJ2-7 better. The CDR3 length is 14 residues. Germline values: CDR1 SEHNR, CDR2 FQNEAQ (reference sequence). The CDR3 nucleotides are TGTGCCAGCAGCTTATTGCCGGGTGACTACGAGCAGTACTTC. Amino acid sequence: CASSLLPGDYEQYF.

A note on this clone: Other DNA sequences from this sample encode an identical CDR3 as well. The rearrangement joins TRBV5-4 to TRBJ2-5; the D gene is possibly TRBD2 (5 bases). The CDR3 is made up of 13 amino acids. The V gene lost 1 base and the J gene lost 3 bases, with 7 bases spanning the gap. Germline V gene data show CDR1 as SGHNT and CDR2 as YYREEE (reference sequence). The CDR3 DNA is TGTGCCAGCAGCTTGTTGAGGGAAGAGACCCAGTACTTC. This translates into CASSLLREETQYF.

The gene calls are TRBV4-3 and TRBJ1-1, with D maybe TRBD1 (5 bases). V shed 0 bases and J shed 8 bases, with 16 bases lying between them. The CDR3 is 15 amino acids. Germline V gene lookup returns CDR1 LGHNA and CDR2 YSLEER. The CDR3 DNA reads TGCGCCAGCAGCCAAGATGGGTCCAGGGCCGTAGAAGCTTTCTTT. Translated, it gives CASSQDGSRAVEAFF.

With respect to this clone: Sequence at one end of the junction differs from germline and may be a read error. V and J are TRBV4-2 and TRBJ2-1; tentatively, D is TRBD2 (6 bases). From germline, CDR1 is LGHNA and CDR2 YNFKEQ. CDR3 size: 16 residues. The CDR3 region has the DNA TGTGCCAGCAGCCAACGCAAAGGGACGGACTACAATGGGCAGTTCTTC. This translates into CASSQRKGTDYNGQFF.

The chain has TRBV6-5 and TRBJ2-7; the D gene is possibly TRBD2 (6 bases). This CDR3 region has 13 residues. Trimming left V 8 bases short and J 2 bases short, with 13 bases between. The germline V gene encodes CDR1 MNHEY and CDR2 SVGAGI. For the CDR3, the DNA is TGTGCCAGCGGAGGGGCACCGACCTACGAGCAGTACTTC. Translated: CASGGAPTYEQYF.

The chain joins TRBV4-1 to TRBJ2-7; 12 bases agree with TRBD2. The CDR3 is 17 residues long. The V gene's germline CDR1 is MGHRA and CDR2 YSYEKL. The J segment lost 0 bases and the V segment lost 0 bases, leaving 3 bases of the junction unmatched. The CDR3 DNA sequence: TGCGCCAGCAGCCAAGAAGGACTAGCGGGAACCTCCTACGAGCAGTACTTC. The encoded protein is CASSQEGLAGTSYEQYF.

V and J are TRBV7-3 and TRBJ1-2; possibly TRBD1 for D (6 bases). This CDR3 is built from 13 residues. V gave up 4 bases and J gave up 7 bases, with 13 bases separating them. Germline V lookup: CDR1 SGHTA, CDR2 FQGTGA. The CDR3 DNA is TGTGCCAGCAGCTCATCTACAGGGTCTGGCTACACCTTC. Its translation is CASSSSTGSGYTF. The full variable domain, its missing parts supplied by reference TRBV7-3 and TRBJ1-2, is GAGVSQTPSNKVTEKGKYVELRCDPISGHTALYWYRQSLGQGPEFLIYFQGTGAADDSGLPNDRFFAVRPEGSVSTLKIQRTERGDSAVYLCASSSSTGSGYTFGSGTRLTVV.

The chain combines TRBV10-3 with TRBJ2-5; 9 nucleotides match TRBD1. Trimming removed 10 bases from V and 4 bases from J; junction bases left unmatched: 13. Germline CDR1 is ENHRY and CDR2 is SYGVKD. This CDR3 comprises 15 residues. The CDR3 is CATAPPGTGLETQYF. The CDR3 bases are TGTGCCACCGCCCCTCCCGGGACAGGGTTAGAGACCCAGTACTTC.

The chain recombines TRBV2 with TRBJ2-7; 10 nucleotides align to TRBD1. From germline, CDR1 is SNHLY and CDR2 FYNNEI. J lost 3 bases, V lost 1 base, and 3 bases had no gene match. This CDR3 is 15 amino acids long. CDR3 coding DNA: TGTGCCAGCAGTGAAGGGAGGGACAGGGGCTACGAGCAGTACTTC. As protein: CASSEGRDRGYEQYF.

The chain employs TRBV4-2 and TRBJ1-5, with D perhaps TRBD1 (6 bases). The CDR3 totals 17 residues. Trimming shortened V by 0 bases and J by 5 bases, and 17 bases separated the two germline ends. Germline V lookup: CDR1 LGHNA, CDR2 YNFKEQ. CDR3 amino acids: CASSQELLRQVYQPQHF. CDR3 sequence (DNA): TGTGCCAGCAGCCAAGAGCTTCTGCGACAGGTTTATCAGCCCCAGCATTTT.

This sequence joins TRBV30 and TRBJ1-4, with D possibly matching TRBD1 (6 bases). This CDR3 comprises 16 residues. Germline V lookup: CDR1 GTSNPN, CDR2 SVGIG (reference sequence). Trimming took off 2 bases at V and 4 bases at J, with 17 bases between the two ends. This CDR3 is CAWSHPTGQRNEKLFF. CDR3 sequence (DNA): TGTGCCTGGAGTCACCCCACCGGACAGCGTAATGAAAAACTGTTTTTT.

This clone came up once. The V and J genes are TRBV12-5 and TRBJ2-5; 7 bases match TRBD1. V shed 5 bases and J 2 bases; nucleotides not matched to a gene: 5. The CDR3 length is 14 residues. Germline CDR1 and CDR2: LGHNT and FRNRAP. In nucleotides, the CDR3 is TGTGCTAGTGGTCGAGGGGGCCCGCAAGAGACCCAGTACTTC. Translated, it gives CASGRGGPQETQYF.

This clone was detected only a few times. The genes are TRBV15 and TRBJ2-2; 7 bases fit TRBD2. Per the germline V gene, CDR1 is LNHNV and CDR2 is YYDKDF (reference sequence). The CDR3 contains 13 residues. V dropped 3 bases and J dropped 7; count of bases not matched to a gene: 2. The chain's CDR3 is CATSSGGSGELFF. The CDR3 nucleotides are TGTGCCACCAGCAGCGGGGGGAGCGGGGAGCTGTTTTTT.

V usage is TRBV11-2 and J usage is TRBJ1-1; 7 bases map to TRBD1. V gave up 5 bases and J gave up 6 bases; unmatched junction bases: 6. The CDR3 length is 13 residues. Germline V gene lookup returns CDR1 SGHAT and CDR2 FQNNGV. The CDR3 reads CASSLGQASEAFF. The CDR3 nucleotides are TGTGCCAGCAGCCTCGGACAGGCCTCTGAAGCTTTCTTT.

A single count supports this clone. The rearrangement uses TRBV7-2 and TRBJ1-5, with D perhaps matching TRBD1 (6 bases). This CDR3 is 15 amino acids long. V lost 2 bases, J lost 6 bases, and 14 bases lay in between. Germline CDR1 SGHTA, CDR2 FQGNSA. The CDR3 region is CASSLSPQGSQPQHF. For the CDR3, the DNA is TGTGCCAGCAGCTTATCCCCACAGGGCTCTCAGCCCCAGCATTTT.